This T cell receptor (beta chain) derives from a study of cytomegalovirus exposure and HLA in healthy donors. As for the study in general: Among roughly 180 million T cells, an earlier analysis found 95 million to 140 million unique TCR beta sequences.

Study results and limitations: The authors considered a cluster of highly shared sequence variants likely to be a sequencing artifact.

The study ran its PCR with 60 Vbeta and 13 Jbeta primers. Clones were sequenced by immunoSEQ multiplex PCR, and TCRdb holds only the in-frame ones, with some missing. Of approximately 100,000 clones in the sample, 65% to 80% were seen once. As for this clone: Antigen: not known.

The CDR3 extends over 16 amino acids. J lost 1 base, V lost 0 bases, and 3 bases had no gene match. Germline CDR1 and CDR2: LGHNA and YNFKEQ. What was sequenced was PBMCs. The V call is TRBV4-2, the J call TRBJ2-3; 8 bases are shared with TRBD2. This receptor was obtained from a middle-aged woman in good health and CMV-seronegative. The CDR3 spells CASSQEAAGGTDTQYF. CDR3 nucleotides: TGTGCCAGCAGCCAAGAAGCAGCGGGAGGCACAGATACGCAGTATTTT.